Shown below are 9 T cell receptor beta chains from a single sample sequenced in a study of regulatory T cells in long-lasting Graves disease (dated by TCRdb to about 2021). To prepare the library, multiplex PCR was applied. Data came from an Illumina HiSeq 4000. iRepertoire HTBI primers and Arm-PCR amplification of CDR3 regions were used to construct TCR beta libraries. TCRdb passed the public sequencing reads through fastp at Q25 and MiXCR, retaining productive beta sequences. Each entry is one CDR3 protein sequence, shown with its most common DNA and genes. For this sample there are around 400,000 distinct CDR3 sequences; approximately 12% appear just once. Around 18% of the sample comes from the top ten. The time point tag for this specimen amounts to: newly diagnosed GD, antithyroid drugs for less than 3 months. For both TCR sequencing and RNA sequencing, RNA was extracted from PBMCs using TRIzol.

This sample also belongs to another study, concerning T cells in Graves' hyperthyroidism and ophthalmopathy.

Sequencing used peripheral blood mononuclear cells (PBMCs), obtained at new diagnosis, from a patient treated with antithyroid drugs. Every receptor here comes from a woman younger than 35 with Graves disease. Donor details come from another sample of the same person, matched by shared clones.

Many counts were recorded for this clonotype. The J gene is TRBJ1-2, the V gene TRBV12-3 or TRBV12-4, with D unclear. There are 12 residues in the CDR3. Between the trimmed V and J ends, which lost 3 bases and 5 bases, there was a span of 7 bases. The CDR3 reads CASSFSGYGYTF. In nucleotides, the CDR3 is TGTGCCAGCAGTTTCTCGGGGTATGGCTACACCTTC.

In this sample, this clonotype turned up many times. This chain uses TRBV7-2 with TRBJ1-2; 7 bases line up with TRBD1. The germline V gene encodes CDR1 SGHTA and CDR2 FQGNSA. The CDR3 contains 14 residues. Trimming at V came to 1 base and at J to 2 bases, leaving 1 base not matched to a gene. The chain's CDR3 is CASSLEQGNYGYTF. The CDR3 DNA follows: TGTGCCAGCAGCTTAGAACAGGGGAACTATGGCTACACCTTC.

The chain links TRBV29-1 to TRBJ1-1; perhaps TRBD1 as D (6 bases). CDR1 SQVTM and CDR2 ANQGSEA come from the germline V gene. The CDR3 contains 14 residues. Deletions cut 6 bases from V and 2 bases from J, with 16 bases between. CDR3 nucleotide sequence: TGCAGCGTGGGATGGGACACGGAAAACACTGAAGCTTTCTTT. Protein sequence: CSVGWDTENTEAFF.

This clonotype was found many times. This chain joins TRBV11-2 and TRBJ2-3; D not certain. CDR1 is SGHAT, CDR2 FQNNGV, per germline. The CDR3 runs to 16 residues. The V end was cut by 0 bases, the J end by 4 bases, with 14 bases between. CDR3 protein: CASSLEGSFSSDTQYF. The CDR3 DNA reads TGTGCCAGCAGCTTAGAGGGTAGTTTCAGTTCAGATACGCAGTATTTT.

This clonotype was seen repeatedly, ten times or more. The CDR3: CASSLGDTIYF. In DNA, the CDR3 is TGTGCCAGCAGTTTGGGGGACACCATATATTTT. The chain combines TRBV7-9 with TRBJ1-3; the D gene is possibly TRBD1 (5 bases). With 6 bases removed from V and 8 bases from J, the gap between germline ends came to 8 bases. This CDR3 spans 11 amino acids. CDR1 is SEHNR and CDR2 is FQNEAQ in the germline V gene (reference sequence).

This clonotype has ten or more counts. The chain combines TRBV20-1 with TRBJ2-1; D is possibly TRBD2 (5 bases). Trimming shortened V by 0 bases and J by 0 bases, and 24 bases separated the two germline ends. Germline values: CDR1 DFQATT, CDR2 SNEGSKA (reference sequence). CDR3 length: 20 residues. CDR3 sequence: CSARDFRVWRSESSYNEQFF. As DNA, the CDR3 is TGCAGTGCTAGAGACTTCCGGGTATGGAGGTCTGAAAGCTCCTACAATGAGCAGTTCTTC.

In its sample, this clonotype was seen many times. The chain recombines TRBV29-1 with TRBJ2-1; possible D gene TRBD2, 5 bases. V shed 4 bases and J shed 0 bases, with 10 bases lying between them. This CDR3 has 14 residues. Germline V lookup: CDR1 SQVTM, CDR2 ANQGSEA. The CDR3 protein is CSVVRRTSYNEQFF. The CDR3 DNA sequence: TGCAGCGTTGTGAGGAGGACCTCCTACAATGAGCAGTTCTTC.

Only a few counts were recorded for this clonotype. The CDR3 DNA reads as TGCAGTGCTAGAGGGCTAGTTACAAACATTCAGTACTTC. Translation: CSARGLVTNIQYF. The chain carries TRBV20-1 and TRBJ2-4; D gene unclear. The CDR3 length is 13 residues. The germline V and J ends were trimmed by 1 base and 6 bases, with 10 bases remaining between them. Germline values: CDR1 DFQATT, CDR2 SNEGSKA (reference sequence).

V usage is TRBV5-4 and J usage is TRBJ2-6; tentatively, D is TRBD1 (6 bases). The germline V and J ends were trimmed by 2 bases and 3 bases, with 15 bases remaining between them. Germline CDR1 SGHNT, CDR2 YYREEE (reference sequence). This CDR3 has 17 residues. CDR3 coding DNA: TGTGCCAGCAGCTTACAGGGATCAACCTATGGGGCCAACGTCCTGACTTTC. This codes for CASSLQGSTYGANVLTF. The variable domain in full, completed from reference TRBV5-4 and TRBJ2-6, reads ETGVTQSPTHLIKTRGQQVTLRCSSQSGHNTVSWYQQALGQGPQFIFQYYREEENGRGNFPPRFSGLQFPNYSSELNVNALELDDSALYLCASSLQGSTYGANVLTFGAGSRLTVL.